The 2 T cell receptor beta chains reported below all come from one sample, sequenced in a study of identical twins. TCRdb ran MiXCR on the 5' RACE reads and lists one entry per CDR3 protein. The table lists about 660,000 distinct CDR3 sequences, over 8.5% of them singletons. Separately, the same data were catalogued under a study of yellow fever vaccine responses in identical twins.

The sample was PBMCs. These receptors originate from a woman aged 18-30 years in good health.

In its sample, this clonotype was seen many times. The chain uses TRBV20-1 and TRBJ2-1, with 9 nucleotides matching TRBD2. J was trimmed by 6 bases and V by 3 bases; bases with no gene match: 9. Germline V gene lookup returns CDR1 DFQATT and CDR2 SNEGSKA (reference sequence). The CDR3 contains 15 residues. The DNA for the CDR3 is TGCAGTGCTAGTGCTGTGTGGCGGGGGGGCAATGAGCAGTTCTTC. It encodes CSASAVWRGGNEQFF.

The chain uses TRBV9 and TRBJ2-3, with D tentatively TRBD1 (6 bases). The germline V gene encodes CDR1 SGDLS and CDR2 YYNGEE. Trimming took 2 bases from V and 1 from J, leaving 11 bases between them. This CDR3 comprises 15 residues. Written as DNA, the CDR3 is TGTGCCAGCAGCGTGACAGGAGAACGCACAGATACGCAGTATTTT. Its translation is CASSVTGERTDTQYF. Together with reference TRBV9 and TRBJ2-3, the CDR3 gives the full variable domain: DSGVTQTPKHLITATGQRVTLRCSPRSGDLSVYWYQQSLDQGLQFLIQYYNGEERAKGNILERFSAQQFPDLHSELNLSSLELGDSALYFCASSVTGERTDTQYFGPGTRLTVL.